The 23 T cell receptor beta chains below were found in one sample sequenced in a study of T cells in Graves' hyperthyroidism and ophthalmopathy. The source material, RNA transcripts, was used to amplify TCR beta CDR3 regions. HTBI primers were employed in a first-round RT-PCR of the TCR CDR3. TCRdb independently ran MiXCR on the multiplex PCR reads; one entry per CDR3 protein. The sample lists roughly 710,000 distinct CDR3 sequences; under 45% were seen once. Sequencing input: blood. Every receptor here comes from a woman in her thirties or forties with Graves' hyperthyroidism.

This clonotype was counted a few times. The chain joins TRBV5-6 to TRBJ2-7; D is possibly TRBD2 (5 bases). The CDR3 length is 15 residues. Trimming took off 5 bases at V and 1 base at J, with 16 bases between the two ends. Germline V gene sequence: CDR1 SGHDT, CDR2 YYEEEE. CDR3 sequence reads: CASSREGILSYEQYF. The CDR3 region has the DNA TGTGCCAGCAGTCGCGAGGGCATACTTTCCTACGAGCAGTACTTC.

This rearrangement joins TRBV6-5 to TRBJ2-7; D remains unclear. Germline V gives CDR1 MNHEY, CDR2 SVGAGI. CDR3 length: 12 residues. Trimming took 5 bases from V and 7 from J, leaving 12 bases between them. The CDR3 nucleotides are TGTGCCAGCAGTCGCATACGTACGGAGCAGTACTTC. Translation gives CASSRIRTEQYF.

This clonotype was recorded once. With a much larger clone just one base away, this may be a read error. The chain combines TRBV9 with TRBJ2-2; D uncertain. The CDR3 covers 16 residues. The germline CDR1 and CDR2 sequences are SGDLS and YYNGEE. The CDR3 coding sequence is TGTGCCAGCGGCGTAGTAGGCAGCTTGAACACCGGGGAGCTGTTTTTT. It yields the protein CASGVVGSLNTGELFF.

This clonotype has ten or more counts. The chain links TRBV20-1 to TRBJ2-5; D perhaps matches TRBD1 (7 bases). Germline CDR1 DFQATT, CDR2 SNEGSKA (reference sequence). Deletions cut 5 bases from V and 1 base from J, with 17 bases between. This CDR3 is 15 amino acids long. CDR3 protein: CSAPRRGTVQETQYF. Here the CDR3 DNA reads TGCAGTGCTCCCCGACGGGGGACAGTCCAAGAGACCCAGTACTTC.

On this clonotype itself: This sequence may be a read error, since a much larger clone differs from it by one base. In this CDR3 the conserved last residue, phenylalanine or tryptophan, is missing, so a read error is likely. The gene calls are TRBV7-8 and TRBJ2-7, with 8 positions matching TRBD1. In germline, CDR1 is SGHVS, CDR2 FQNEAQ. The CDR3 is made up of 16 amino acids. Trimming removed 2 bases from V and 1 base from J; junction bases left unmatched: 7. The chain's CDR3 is CASSLFPQGVSYEQYL. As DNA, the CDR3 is TGTGCCAGCAGCTTATTCCCACAGGGGGTTTCCTACGAGCAGTACCTC.

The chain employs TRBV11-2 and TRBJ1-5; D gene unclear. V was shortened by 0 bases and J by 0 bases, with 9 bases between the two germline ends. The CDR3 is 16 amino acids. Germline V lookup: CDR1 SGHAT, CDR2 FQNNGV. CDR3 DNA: TGTGCCAGCAGCTTAGATTGGCAGTCTAGCAATCAGCCCCAGCATTTT. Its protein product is CASSLDWQSSNQPQHF.

The CDR3 nucleotides read TGTGCCAGCAGCCTGGGACTGGAAAAAGAGGATGGCTACACCTTC. Its translation is CASSLGLEKEDGYTF. The chain couples TRBV12-3 or TRBV12-4 to TRBJ1-2, with D tentatively TRBD1 (5 bases). The CDR3 consists of 15 residues. The germline V and J ends were trimmed by 6 bases and 6 bases, with 20 bases remaining between them.

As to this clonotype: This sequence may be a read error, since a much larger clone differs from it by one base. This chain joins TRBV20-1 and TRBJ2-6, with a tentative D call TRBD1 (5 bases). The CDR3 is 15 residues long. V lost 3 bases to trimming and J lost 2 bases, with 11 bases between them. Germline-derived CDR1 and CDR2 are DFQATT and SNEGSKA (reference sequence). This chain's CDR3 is CSARDISPGANVLTF. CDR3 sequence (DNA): TGCAGTGCTAGGGACATCAGCCCTGGGGCCAACGTCCTGACTTTC.

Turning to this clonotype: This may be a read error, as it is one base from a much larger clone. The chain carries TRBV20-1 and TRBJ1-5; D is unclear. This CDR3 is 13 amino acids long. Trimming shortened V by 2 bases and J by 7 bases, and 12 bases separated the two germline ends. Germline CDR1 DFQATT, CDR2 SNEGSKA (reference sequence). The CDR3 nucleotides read TGCAGTGCTAGATCCGGTCCGGGACAGCCCCAGCATTTT. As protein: CSARSGPGQPQHF.

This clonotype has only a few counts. The CDR3 DNA reads as TGTGCCAGCAGCACGACAGCTCGGGACCGCGCCTACGAGCAGTACTTC. It encodes CASSTTARDRAYEQYF. V and J are TRBV13 and TRBJ2-7; tentatively, D is TRBD1 or TRBD2 (5 bases each). Germline CDR1 reads PRHDT; CDR2 reads FYEKMQ (reference sequence). V dropped 5 bases and J dropped 2 bases, with 19 bases sitting between them. The CDR3 runs 16 residues.

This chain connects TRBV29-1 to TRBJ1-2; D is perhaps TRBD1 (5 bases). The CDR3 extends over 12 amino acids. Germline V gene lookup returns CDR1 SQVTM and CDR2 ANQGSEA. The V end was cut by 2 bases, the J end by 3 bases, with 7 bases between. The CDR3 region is CSVEWGYYGYTF. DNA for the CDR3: TGCAGCGTTGAATGGGGCTACTATGGCTACACCTTC.

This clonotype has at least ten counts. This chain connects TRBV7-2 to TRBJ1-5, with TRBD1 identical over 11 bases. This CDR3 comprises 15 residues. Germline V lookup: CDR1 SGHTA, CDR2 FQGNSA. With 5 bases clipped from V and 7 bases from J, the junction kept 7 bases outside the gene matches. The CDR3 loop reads CASSVWTGGGQPQHF. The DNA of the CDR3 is TGTGCCAGCAGCGTCTGGACAGGGGGCGGGCAGCCCCAGCATTTT. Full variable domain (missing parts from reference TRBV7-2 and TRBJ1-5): GAGVSQSPSNKVTEKGKDVELRCDPISGHTALYWYRQSLGQGLEFLIYFQGNSAPDKSGLPSDRFSAERTGGSVSTLTIQRTQQEDSAVYLCASSVWTGGGQPQHFGDGTRLSIL.

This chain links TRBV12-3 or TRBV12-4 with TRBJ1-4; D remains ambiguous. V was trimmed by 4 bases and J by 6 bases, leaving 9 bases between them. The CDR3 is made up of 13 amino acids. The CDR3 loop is CASSSLPYEKLFF. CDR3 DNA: TGTGCCAGCAGTTCTCTTCCCTATGAAAAACTGTTTTTT.

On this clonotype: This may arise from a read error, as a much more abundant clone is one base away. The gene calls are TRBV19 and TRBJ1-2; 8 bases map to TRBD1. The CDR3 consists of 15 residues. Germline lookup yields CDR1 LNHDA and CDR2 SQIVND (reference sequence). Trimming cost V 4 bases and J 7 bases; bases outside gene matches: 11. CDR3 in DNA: TGTGCCAGTAGTAGGACAGGGTATGATCTAGGTGGCTACACCTTC. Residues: CASSRTGYDLGGYTF.

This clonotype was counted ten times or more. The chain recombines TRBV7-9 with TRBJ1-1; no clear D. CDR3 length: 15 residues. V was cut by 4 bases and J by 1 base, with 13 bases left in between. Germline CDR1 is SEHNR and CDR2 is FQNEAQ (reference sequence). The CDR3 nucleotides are TGTGCCAGCAGCTCCTCAGAGGCCGCGAACACTGAAGCTTTCTTT. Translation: CASSSSEAANTEAFF.

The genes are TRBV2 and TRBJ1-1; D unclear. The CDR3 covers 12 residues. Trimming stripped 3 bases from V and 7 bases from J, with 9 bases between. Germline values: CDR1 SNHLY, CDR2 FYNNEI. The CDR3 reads CASSDAPVEAFF. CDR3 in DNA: TGTGCCAGCAGTGACGCGCCGGTTGAAGCTTTCTTT.

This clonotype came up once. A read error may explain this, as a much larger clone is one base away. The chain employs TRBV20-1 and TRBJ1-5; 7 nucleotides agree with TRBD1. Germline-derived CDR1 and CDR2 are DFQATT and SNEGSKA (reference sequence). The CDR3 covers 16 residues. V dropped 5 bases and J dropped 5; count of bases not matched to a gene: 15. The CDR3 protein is CSAGLPGQRLDQPQHF. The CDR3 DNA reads TGCAGTGCTGGTCTCCCGGGACAGCGCCTTGATCAGCCCCAGCATTTT.

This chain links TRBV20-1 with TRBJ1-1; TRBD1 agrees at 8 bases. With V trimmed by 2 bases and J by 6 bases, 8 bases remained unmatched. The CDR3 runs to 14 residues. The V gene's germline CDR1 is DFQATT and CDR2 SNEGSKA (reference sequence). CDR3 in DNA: TGCAGTGCTAGACCAGGGGGCGCTTTGGCTGAAGCTTTCTTT. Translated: CSARPGGALAEAFF.

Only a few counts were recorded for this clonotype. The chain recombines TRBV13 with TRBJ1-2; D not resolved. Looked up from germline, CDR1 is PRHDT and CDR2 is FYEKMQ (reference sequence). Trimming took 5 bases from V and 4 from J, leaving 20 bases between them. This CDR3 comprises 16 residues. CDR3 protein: CASSLVLAAGSYGYTF. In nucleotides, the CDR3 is TGTGCCAGCAGCCTAGTATTGGCAGCTGGATCCTATGGCTACACCTTC.

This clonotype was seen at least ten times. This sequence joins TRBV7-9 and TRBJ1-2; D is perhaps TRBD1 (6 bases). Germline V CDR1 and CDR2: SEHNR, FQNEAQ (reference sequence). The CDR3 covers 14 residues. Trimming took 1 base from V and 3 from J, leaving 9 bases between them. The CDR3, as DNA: TGTGCCAGCAGCTTAGGGGCAGGGGACTATGGCTACACCTTC. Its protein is CASSLGAGDYGYTF.

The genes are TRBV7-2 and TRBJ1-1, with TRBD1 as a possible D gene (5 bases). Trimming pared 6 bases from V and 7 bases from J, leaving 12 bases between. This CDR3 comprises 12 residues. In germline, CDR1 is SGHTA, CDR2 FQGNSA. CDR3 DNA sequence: TGTGCCAGCAGGGGGGGTGGCAGTGAAGCTTTCTTT. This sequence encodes CASRGGGSEAFF.

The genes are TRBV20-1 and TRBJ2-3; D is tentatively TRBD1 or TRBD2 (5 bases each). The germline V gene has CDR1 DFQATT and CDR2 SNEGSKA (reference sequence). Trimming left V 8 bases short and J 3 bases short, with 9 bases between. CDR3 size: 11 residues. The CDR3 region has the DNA TGCAGTCCATGGGGGACAGATACGCAGTATTTT. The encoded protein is CSPWGTDTQYF.

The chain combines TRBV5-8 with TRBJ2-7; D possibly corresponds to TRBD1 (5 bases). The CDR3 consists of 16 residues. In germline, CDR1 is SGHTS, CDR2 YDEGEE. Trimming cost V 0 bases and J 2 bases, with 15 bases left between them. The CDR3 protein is CASSLVQGDRTYEQYF. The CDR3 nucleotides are TGTGCCAGCAGCTTGGTCCAGGGTGACAGAACCTACGAGCAGTACTTC.